A selection of T cell receptor beta chains follows, all from one sample in a study of response to subunit inactivated influenza vaccine. TCRdb re-derived calls from the RT-PCR reads in MiXCR, one entry per CDR3 protein. The sample lists roughly 700,000 distinct CDR3 sequences, roughly 14% occurring once. Source: PBMCs from blood, taken about 13 days after vaccination. The receptors shown here come from a man aged 50-60 years who received an inactivated influenza vaccine. CDR3s include the opening cysteine and the closing phenylalanine or tryptophan. D genes are given only for firm matches. Rows give clone size only sometimes, using once, few, many, or a class for an expanded clone.

TRBD2,TRBJ2-1,NA,TRBV7-7,CASSLKRDGSQFF,TGTGCTAGCAGCTTAAAGCGGGACGGATCACAGTTCTTC
NA,TRBJ2-7,NA,TRBV6-1,CASKNGPYYEQYF,TGTGCCAGCAAGAACGGGCCCTACTACGAGCAGTACTTC
TRBD2,TRBJ2-1,many,TRBV10-3,CAISESIISGRGPDEQFF,TGTGCCATCAGTGAGTCGATCATTAGCGGGAGAGGGCCCGATGAGCAGTTCTTC
TRBD1,TRBJ2-1,few,TRBV20-1,CSALHPGQGHNEQFF,TGCAGTGCCTTACATCCGGGACAGGGCCACAATGAGCAGTTCTTC
TRBD2,TRBJ2-7,NA,TRBV9,CASSVGGGTAYEQYF,TGTGCCAGCAGCGTAGGGGGGGGAACAGCCTACGAGCAGTACTTC
TRBD2,TRBJ2-7,few,TRBV15,CATSRATLAGSYEQYF,TGTGCCACCAGCAGAGCGACACTAGCGGGATCCTACGAGCAGTACTTC
NA,TRBJ2-4,NA,TRBV12-3/TRBV12-4,CASSFGSHYGAAKNIQYF,TGTGCCAGCAGTTTTGGGAGTCACTATGGGGCGGCCAAAAACATTCAGTACTTC
TRBD2,TRBJ2-1,NA,TRBV20-1,CSASTSGTPNEQFF,TGCAGTGCTTCAACTAGCGGGACTCCCAATGAGCAGTTCTTC
NA,TRBJ2-7,NA,TRBV4-3,CASSQRYGYEQYF,TGCGCCAGCAGCCAAAGATATGGCTACGAGCAGTACTTC
TRBD1,TRBJ1-2,NA,TRBV7-8,CASSLMGQGSYGYTF,TGTGCCAGCAGCTTAATGGGACAGGGGAGCTATGGCTACACCTTC
NA,TRBJ1-5,few,TRBV6-2/TRBV6-3,CASSYWVDSNQPQHF,TGTGCCAGCAGTTACTGGGTCGATAGCAATCAGCCCCAGCATTTT
TRBD2,TRBJ2-1,NA,TRBV11-2,CASSGTSGRAPSYNEQFF,TGTGCCAGCAGCGGGACTAGCGGGAGGGCCCCGTCCTACAATGAGCAGTTCTTC
NA,TRBJ2-1,NA,TRBV6-2/TRBV6-3,CASSYSNAAYNEQFF,TGTGCCAGCAGTTACTCTAACGCGGCATACAATGAGCAGTTCTTC
NA,TRBJ1-5,NA,TRBV4-2,CASSQDSGRHRSTDTQHF,TGTGCCAGCAGCCAAGACAGTGGCAGGCATCGAAGCACAGATACGCAGCATTTT
NA,TRBJ2-5,few,TRBV2,CASRLDPAAQETQYF,TGTGCCAGCAGATTGGACCCAGCCGCCCAAGAGACCCAGTACTTC
TRBD2,TRBJ2-3,NA,TRBV9,CASSVPSGGAADTQYF,TGTGCCAGCAGCGTACCTAGCGGGGGGGCAGCAGATACGCAGTATTTT
NA,TRBJ2-1,many,TRBV5-1,CASSFSSVKDEQFF,TGCGCCAGCAGCTTCTCCAGCGTTAAGGATGAGCAGTTCTTC
TRBD1,TRBJ1-6,few,TRBV2,CASNDREYSPLHF,TGTGCCAGCAATGACAGGGAATATTCACCCCTCCACTTT
TRBD2,TRBJ2-3,NA,TRBV6-6,CASSSTSPLYF,TGTGCCAGCAGTTCGACTAGCCCCTTGTATTTT
TRBD2,TRBJ2-1,few,TRBV12-3/TRBV12-4,CASRTRESSYNEQFF,TGTGCCAGCAGAACGCGGGAGAGCTCCTACAATGAGCAGTTCTTC
TRBD2,TRBJ2-3,NA,TRBV6-5,CASSYLAGGSDTQYF,TGTGCCAGCAGTTACCTAGCGGGAGGGTCAGATACGCAGTATTTT
NA,TRBJ2-1,NA,TRBV29-1,CSVDDTGRTYNEQFF,TGCAGCGTTGATGACACGGGGCGAACCTACAATGAGCAGTTCTTC
NA,TRBJ2-5,NA,TRBV14,CASSQELVRETQYF,TGTGCCAGCAGCCAAGAGCTAGTGAGGGAGACCCAGTACTTC
TRBD1,TRBJ2-7,few,TRBV12-3/TRBV12-4,CASSLRGRRIDEQYF,TGTGCCAGCAGTTTAAGGGGGCGCAGAATTGACGAGCAGTACTTC
NA,TRBJ2-7,NA,TRBV7-2,CASSAHRDYEQYF,TGTGCCAGCAGCGCTCACCGGGACTACGAGCAGTACTTC
TRBD2,TRBJ2-1,NA,TRBV7-9,CASTIGTSGKNEQFF,TGTGCCAGCACCATAGGGACTAGCGGTAAAAATGAGCAGTTCTTC
NA,TRBJ1-6,NA,TRBV7-9,CASSTRENSPLHF,TGTGCCAGCAGCACCCGGGAGAATTCACCCCTCCACTTT
TRBD1,TRBJ2-3,NA,TRBV11-1,CASSLVSGTGVWRDTQYF,TGTGCCAGCAGCTTAGTCTCCGGGACAGGGGTTTGGCGAGATACGCAGTATTTT
TRBD2,TRBJ2-3,few,TRBV12-3/TRBV12-4,CASRASGGTDTQYF,TGTGCCAGCAGGGCTAGCGGGGGGACAGATACGCAGTATTTT
NA,TRBJ2-5,NA,TRBV3-1,CASSQDQGKTQYF,TGTGCCAGCAGCCAAGATCAGGGAAAGACCCAGTACTTC
TRBD2,TRBJ2-5,NA,TRBV11-1,CASSLGTSSTGGTQYF,TGTGCCAGCAGCCTCGGGACTAGCTCAACCGGAGGGACCCAGTACTTC
NA,TRBJ2-7,many,TRBV5-6,CASSASAYEQYF,TGTGCCAGCAGCGCATCAGCCTACGAGCAGTACTTC